The 29 T cell receptor beta chains reported below all come from one sample, sequenced in a study of blood T cell repertoires in COVID-19. Measured with immunoSEQ multiplex PCR; TCRdb has only the in-frame clones, and not every one. The top ten clones hold roughly 15% of a sample with about 55,000 clones, approximately 89% of them seen once. Sequenced: peripheral blood. These receptors were taken from a human donor in a cohort sampled during active COVID-19.

V is TRBV5-6 and J is TRBJ1-3, with D tentatively TRBD1 (6 bases). The CDR3 consists of 16 residues. Per germline, CDR1 SGHDT and CDR2 YYEEEE. V lost 3 bases, J lost 0 bases, and 13 bases lay in between. CDR3 sequence (DNA): TGTGCCAGCAGCTCATGGGGGCGTCACTCTGGAAACACCATATATTTT. Its translation: CASSSWGRHSGNTIYF.

The chain is built from TRBV18 and TRBJ2-7; 9 bases fit TRBD1. Germline V gene lookup returns CDR1 KGHSH and CDR2 LQKENI. Trimming took 3 bases from V and 0 from J; bases not matched to a gene: 3. The CDR3 spans 15 residues. This CDR3 reads CASSPAGQGSYEQYF. The CDR3 bases are TGTGCCAGCTCACCTGCGGGACAGGGCTCCTACGAGCAGTACTTC.

The chain carries TRBV29-1 and TRBJ1-1, with a weak D call TRBD1 (5 bases). The V end was cut by 7 bases, the J end by 2 bases, with 11 bases between. The CDR3 totals 12 residues. Germline values: CDR1 SQVTM, CDR2 ANQGSEA. The CDR3 spells CSAKDRNTEAFF. For the CDR3, the DNA is TGCAGCGCCAAAGACAGAAACACTGAAGCTTTCTTT.

This clone showed up just a few times. This chain connects TRBV27 to TRBJ1-1, with TRBD1 as a possible D gene (6 bases). Trimming took off 7 bases at V and 1 base at J, with 10 bases between the two ends. CDR3 size: 13 residues. Germline V CDR1 and CDR2: MNHEY, SMNVEV (reference sequence). For the CDR3, the DNA is TGTGCCAGCATGGGGGCCCGGAACACTGAAGCTTTCTTT. Protein: CASMGARNTEAFF.

This sequence joins TRBV24-1 and TRBJ2-3; 11 bases match TRBD2. The V gene's germline CDR1 is KGHDR and CDR2 SFDVKD. The CDR3 runs to 15 residues. Germline trimming cut 5 bases from V and 3 bases from J; bases unmatched to any gene: 3. CDR3: CATSVGTSGTDTQYF. Here the CDR3 DNA reads TGTGCCACCAGTGTGGGGACTAGCGGTACAGATACGCAGTATTTT.

V is TRBV3-1 (or the pseudogene TRBV3-2) and J is TRBJ1-2, with unresolved D. The V end was cut by 3 bases, the J end by 4 bases, with 15 bases between. Germline CDR1 reads LGHDT; CDR2 reads YNNKEL (reference sequence). This CDR3 has 15 amino acids. CDR3 loop: CASSHLDPVGYGYTF. The CDR3 nucleotides are TGTGCCAGCAGCCACCTAGACCCGGTTGGCTATGGCTACACCTTC.

V is TRBV30 and J is TRBJ1-1; D might be TRBD1 (6 bases). V was pared by 4 bases and J by 1 base, with 16 bases between. CDR1 GTSNPN and CDR2 SVGIG come from the germline V gene (reference sequence). The CDR3 loop spans 15 amino acids. CDR3 loop: CAWTHRVSGNTEAFF. CDR3 in DNA: TGTGCCTGGACTCACAGGGTGTCCGGGAACACTGAAGCTTTCTTT.

This clone was counted a single time. V is TRBV18 and J is TRBJ1-1; a possible D gene is TRBD1 (5 bases). Between the trimmed V and J ends, which lost 1 base and 1 base, there was a span of 10 bases. The germline gives CDR1 KGHSH, CDR2 LQKENI. This CDR3 region has 15 residues. The CDR3 sequence: CASSPRQIENTEAFF. CDR3 sequence (DNA): TGTGCCAGCTCACCACGACAGATAGAGAACACTGAAGCTTTCTTT.

In its sample, this clone was seen once. V gene TRBV19 combines with J gene TRBJ1-1; D is perhaps TRBD1 (5 bases). The CDR3 has 13 residues. V was clipped by 4 bases and J by 2 bases, with 8 bases between them. Germline CDR1 reads LNHDA; CDR2 reads SQIVND (reference sequence). The CDR3 region is CASSTQGNTEAFF. CDR3 coding DNA: TGTGCCAGTAGTACCCAGGGAAACACTGAAGCTTTCTTT.

The CDR3 DNA follows: TGTGCCAGCACCCCTTCGGGGGGACCCTATTCTGTGGATGGCTACACCTTC. Its translation is CASTPSGGPYSVDGYTF. J is TRBJ1-2 and V is TRBV7-9; a weak D match, TRBD1 (5 bases). Germline CDR1 and CDR2: SEHNR and FQNEAQ (reference sequence). V lost 7 bases to trimming and J lost 6 bases, with 27 bases between them. The CDR3 loop spans 17 amino acids.

The rearrangement joins TRBV6-5 to TRBJ1-6, with D uncertain. Looked up from germline, CDR1 is MNHEY and CDR2 is SVGAGI. The ends were cut back, 3 bases at V and 7 bases at J, with 7 bases in the middle. The CDR3 runs to 13 residues. Here the CDR3 reads CASSYRENSPLHF. In DNA form, the CDR3 reads TGTGCCAGCAGTTATAGGGAGAATTCACCCCTCCACTTT.

The chain carries TRBV28 and TRBJ1-2, with no clear D. This CDR3 region has 11 residues. The germline V gene encodes CDR1 MDHEN and CDR2 SYDVKM. V gave up 8 bases and J gave up 2 bases, with 6 bases separating them. Here the CDR3 reads CASGGNYGYTF. The DNA for the CDR3 is TGTGCCAGCGGAGGGAACTATGGCTACACCTTC.

The chain links TRBV29-1 to TRBJ1-5, with 8 nucleotides matching TRBD1. V trimming: 6 bases; J trimming: 7 bases; junction bases outside the gene matches: 8. Germline assignment: CDR1 SQVTM and CDR2 ANQGSEA. This CDR3 is 13 amino acids long. CDR3 nucleotides: TGCAGCGTGGGACAGGAGCTTGGACAGCCCCAGCATTTT. It codes for CSVGQELGQPQHF.

The CDR3 nucleotides are TGTGCCACCAGCGGGAATCCGAACACCGGGGAGCTGTTTTTT. Amino acid sequence: CATSGNPNTGELFF. This rearrangement joins TRBV24-1 to TRBJ2-2, with a weak D call TRBD2 (5 bases). The CDR3 length is 14 residues. The germline gives CDR1 KGHDR, CDR2 SFDVKD. Trimming shortened V by 7 bases and J by 0 bases, and 8 bases separated the two germline ends.

V and J are TRBV2 and TRBJ2-5; D possibly corresponds to TRBD1 (5 bases). CDR3 length equals 14 residues. V lost 8 bases and J 1 base, leaving 14 bases between the germline ends. The germline CDR1 and CDR2 sequences are SNHLY and FYNNEI. Here the CDR3 DNA reads TGTGCCAGCCTCTTTGACAGAAGCCAAGAGACCCAGTACTTC. It is translated as CASLFDRSQETQYF.

The rearrangement uses TRBV7-9 and TRBJ1-4, with unresolved D. Germline values: CDR1 SEHNR, CDR2 FQNEAQ (reference sequence). The CDR3 covers 13 residues. The ends were cut back, 3 bases at V and 2 bases at J, with 4 bases in the middle. The CDR3 region is CASSLETNEKLFF. The CDR3 DNA is TGTGCCAGCAGCTTGGAGACTAATGAAAAACTGTTTTTT.

This chain joins TRBV28 and TRBJ1-5; D call uncertain. V was cut by 3 bases and J by 3 bases, with 9 bases left in between. Germline V gene sequence: CDR1 MDHEN, CDR2 SYDVKM. This CDR3 comprises 14 residues. CDR3 loop: CASSFTELNQPQHF. The CDR3 region has the DNA TGTGCCAGCAGTTTCACAGAGCTCAATCAGCCCCAGCATTTT. Supplemented by reference TRBV28 and TRBJ1-5, the full variable domain reads DVKVTQSSRYLVKRTGEKVFLECVQDMDHENMFWYRQDPGLGLRLIYFSYDVKMKEKGDIPEGYSVSREKKERFSLILESASTNQTSMYLCASSFTELNQPQHFGDGTRLSIL.

The chain has TRBV18 and TRBJ1-1; the match to TRBD1 covers 8 bases. V lost 3 bases, J lost 1 base, and 4 bases stayed unmatched. The CDR3 covers 15 residues. Germline V gene sequence: CDR1 KGHSH, CDR2 LQKENI. This CDR3 is CASSPAGTGNTEAFF. The CDR3 nucleotides read TGTGCCAGCTCACCCGCCGGGACAGGGAACACTGAAGCTTTCTTT.

This rearrangement joins TRBV20-1 to TRBJ1-4; no clear D. Germline assignment: CDR1 DFQATT and CDR2 SNEGSKA (reference sequence). V was cut by 0 bases and J by 13 bases, with 9 bases left in between. The CDR3 sequence is 11 residues long. The CDR3 loop reads CSARDQTRLFF. CDR3 DNA sequence: TGCAGTGCTAGAGATCAAACCAGACTGTTTTTT.

The chain employs TRBV5-1 and TRBJ2-2; TRBD1 matches 11 bases. Germline loops: CDR1 SGHRS, CDR2 YFSETQ. V was pared by 8 bases and J by 6 bases, with 6 bases of the junction left unmatched. CDR3 length: 14 residues. CDR3 protein: CASNGQGAAGELFF. In DNA, the CDR3 is TGCGCCAGTAACGGACAGGGGGCAGCCGGGGAGCTGTTTTTT.

This clone was observed a handful of times. The chain links TRBV28 to TRBJ2-3, with TRBD1 matching 8 bases. Germline V CDR1 and CDR2: MDHEN, SYDVKM. The CDR3 extends over 16 amino acids. J lost 1 base, V lost 5 bases, and 8 bases had no gene match. In nucleotides, the CDR3 is TGTGCCAGCAGTCATCAGCAGGGGGCTGGCACAGATACGCAGTATTTT. It translates to CASSHQQGAGTDTQYF.

The rearrangement uses TRBV19 and TRBJ1-4; 11 positions match TRBD1. After removal of 5 bases from V and 6 bases from J, the junction contained 2 bases not matched to a gene. Germline values: CDR1 LNHDA, CDR2 SQIVND (reference sequence). CDR3 size: 14 residues. DNA of the CDR3: TGTGCCAGTAGTGGGGGACAGGGGGATGAAAAACTGTTTTTT. Translating it yields CASSGGQGDEKLFF.

This sequence joins TRBV6-5 and TRBJ2-7; D is possibly TRBD2 (7 bases). The germline V gene encodes CDR1 MNHEY and CDR2 SVGAGI. The V and J ends lost 7 bases and 6 bases respectively, with 22 bases between them. CDR3 size: 15 residues. The CDR3 region is CASISPGVGGGEQYF. The CDR3 DNA is TGTGCCAGCATCTCCCCCGGGGTAGGGGGGGGCGAGCAGTACTTC.

The CDR3 loop is CASSMGDRGYNEQFF. CDR3 nucleotides: TGTGCCAGTAGTATGGGGGACAGGGGATACAATGAGCAGTTCTTC. The V and J genes are TRBV19 and TRBJ2-1, with 10 bases fitting TRBD1. CDR1 is LNHDA, CDR2 SQIVND, per germline (reference sequence). This CDR3 comprises 15 residues. J lost 4 bases, V lost 3 bases, and 3 bases had no gene match. Full variable domain (outside the CDR3, taken from reference TRBV19 and TRBJ2-1): DGGITQSPKYLFRKEGQNVTLSCEQNLNHDAMYWYRQDPGQGLRLIYYSQIVNDFQKGDIAEGYSVSREKKESFPLTVTSAQKNPTAFYLCASSMGDRGYNEQFFGPGTRLTVL.

This clone was detected a few times. V gene TRBV2 combines with J gene TRBJ2-6; 10 nucleotides line up with TRBD1. CDR1 is SNHLY, CDR2 FYNNEI, per germline. The length of the CDR3 is 15 residues. V lost 8 bases to trimming and J lost 0 bases; unmatched junction nucleotides: 1. The CDR3 protein is CASGTGASGANVLTF. In DNA form, the CDR3 reads TGTGCCAGCGGGACAGGGGCCTCTGGGGCCAACGTCCTGACTTTC.

In this sample, this clone turned up once. This sequence joins TRBV19 and TRBJ1-6; no clear D. The CDR3 contains 13 residues. The ends were cut back, 2 bases at V and 8 bases at J, with 7 bases in the middle. Per the germline V gene, CDR1 is LNHDA and CDR2 is SQIVND (reference sequence). This CDR3 is CASSIQEDSPLHF. The DNA of the CDR3 is TGTGCCAGTAGTATACAGGAGGATTCACCCCTCCACTTT.

The chain has TRBV18 and TRBJ2-7, with TRBD2 matching over 7 bases. Germline-derived CDR1 and CDR2 are KGHSH and LQKENI. J lost 2 bases, V lost 5 bases, and 9 bases had no gene match. The CDR3 is made up of 15 amino acids. The CDR3 bases are TGTGCCAGCTCAAAAGGCGGGGGACCTACCTACGAGCAGTACTTC. Its translation: CASSKGGGPTYEQYF.

This clone occurred a few times. V and J are TRBV19 and TRBJ1-5; 7 bases map to TRBD1. Per the germline V gene, CDR1 is LNHDA and CDR2 is SQIVND (reference sequence). The J segment lost 6 bases and the V segment lost 5 bases, leaving 7 bases of the junction unmatched. This CDR3 is built from 14 residues. CDR3 nucleotides: TGTGCCAGTAGTGGTACAGGGGTGACTCAGCCCCAGCATTTT. Protein sequence: CASSGTGVTQPQHF.

This clone was observed a few times. The chain recombines TRBV7-9 with TRBJ1-1; possible D gene TRBD1, 6 bases. The CDR3 contains 13 residues. The germline CDR1 and CDR2 sequences are SEHNR and FQNEAQ (reference sequence). Trimming took off 5 bases at V and 4 bases at J, with 11 bases between the two ends. CDR3 region: CASSPQGATEAFF. The CDR3 bases are TGTGCCAGCAGCCCACAGGGAGCCACTGAAGCTTTCTTT. The entire variable domain, with the rest obtained from reference TRBV7-9 and TRBJ1-1, is as follows: DTGVSQNPRHKITKRGQNVTFRCDPISEHNRLYWYRQTLGQGPEFLTYFQNEAQLEKSRLLSDRFSAERPKGSFSTLEIQRTEQGDSAMYLCASSPQGATEAFFGQGTRLTVV.